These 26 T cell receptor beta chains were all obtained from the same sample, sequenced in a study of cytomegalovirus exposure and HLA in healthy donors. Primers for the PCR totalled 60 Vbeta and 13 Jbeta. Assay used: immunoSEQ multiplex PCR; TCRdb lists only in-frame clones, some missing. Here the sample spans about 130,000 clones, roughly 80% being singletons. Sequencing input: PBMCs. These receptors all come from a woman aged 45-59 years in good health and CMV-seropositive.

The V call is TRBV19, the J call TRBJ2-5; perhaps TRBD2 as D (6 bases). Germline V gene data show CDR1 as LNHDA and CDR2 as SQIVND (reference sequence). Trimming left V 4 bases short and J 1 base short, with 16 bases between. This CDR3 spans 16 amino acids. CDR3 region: CASSKASGSGQETQYF. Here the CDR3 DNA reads TGTGCCAGTAGTAAGGCCTCCGGTAGCGGCCAAGAGACCCAGTACTTC.

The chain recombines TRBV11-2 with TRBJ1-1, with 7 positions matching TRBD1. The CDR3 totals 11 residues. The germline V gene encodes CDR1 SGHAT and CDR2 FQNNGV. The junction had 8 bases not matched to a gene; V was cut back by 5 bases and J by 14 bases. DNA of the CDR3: TGTGCCAGCAGCCCTGGGACAGCCGTCTTCTTT. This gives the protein CASSPGTAVFF.

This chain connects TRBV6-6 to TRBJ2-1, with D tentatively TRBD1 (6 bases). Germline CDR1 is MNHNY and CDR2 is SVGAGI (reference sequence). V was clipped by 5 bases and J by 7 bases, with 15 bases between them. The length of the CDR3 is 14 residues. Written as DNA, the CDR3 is TGTGCCAGCAGTGGGTGGGACACGGGAAATGAGCAGTTCTTC. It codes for CASSGWDTGNEQFF.

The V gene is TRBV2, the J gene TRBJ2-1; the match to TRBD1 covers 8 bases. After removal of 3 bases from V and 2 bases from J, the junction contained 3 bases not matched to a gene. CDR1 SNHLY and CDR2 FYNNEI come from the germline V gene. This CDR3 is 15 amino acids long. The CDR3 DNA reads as TGTGCCAGCAGTGATCAGGGGGCCCCCTACAATGAGCAGTTCTTC. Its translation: CASSDQGAPYNEQFF. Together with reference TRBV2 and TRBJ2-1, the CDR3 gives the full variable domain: EPEVTQTPSHQVTQMGQEVILRCVPISNHLYFYWYRQILGQKVEFLVSFYNNEISEKSEIFDDQFSVERPDGSNFTLKIRSTKLEDSAMYFCASSDQGAPYNEQFFGPGTRLTVL.

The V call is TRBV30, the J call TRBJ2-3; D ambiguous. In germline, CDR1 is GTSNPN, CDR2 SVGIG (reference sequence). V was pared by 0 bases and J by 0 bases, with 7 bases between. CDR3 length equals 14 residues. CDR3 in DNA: TGTGCCTGGAGTGTTTTAGAAAGCACAGATACGCAGTATTTT. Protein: CAWSVLESTDTQYF.

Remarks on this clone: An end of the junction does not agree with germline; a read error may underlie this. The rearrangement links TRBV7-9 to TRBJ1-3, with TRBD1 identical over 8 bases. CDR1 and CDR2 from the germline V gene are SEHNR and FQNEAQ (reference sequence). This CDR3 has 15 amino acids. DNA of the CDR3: TGTGCCAGCACCTTAACAGGGGGCTCTGGAAACACCATATATTTT. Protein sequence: CASTLTGGSGNTIYF.

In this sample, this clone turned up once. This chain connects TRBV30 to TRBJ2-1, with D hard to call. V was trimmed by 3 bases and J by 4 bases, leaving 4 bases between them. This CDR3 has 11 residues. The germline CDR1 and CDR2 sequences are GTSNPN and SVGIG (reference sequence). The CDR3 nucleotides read TGTGCCTGGAGAGCTTACAATGAGCAGTTCTTC. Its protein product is CAWRAYNEQFF.

The CDR3 loop is CASGTGTGATEAFF. DNA of the CDR3: TGCGCCAGCGGGACTGGGACAGGGGCCACTGAAGCTTTCTTT. The chain links TRBV5-1 to TRBJ1-1, with TRBD1 identical over 10 bases. V gave up 7 bases and J gave up 4 bases; unmatched junction bases: 7. The CDR3 consists of 14 residues. Germline CDR1 reads SGHRS; CDR2 reads YFSETQ.

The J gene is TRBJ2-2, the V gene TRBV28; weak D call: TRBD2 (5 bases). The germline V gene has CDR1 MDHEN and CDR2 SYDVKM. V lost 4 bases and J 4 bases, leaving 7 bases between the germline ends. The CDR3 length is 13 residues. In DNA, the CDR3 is TGTGCCAGCAGTTGGGCGGGCACCGGGGAGCTGTTTTTT. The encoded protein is CASSWAGTGELFF. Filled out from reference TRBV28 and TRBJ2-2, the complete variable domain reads DVKVTQSSRYLVKRTGEKVFLECVQDMDHENMFWYRQDPGLGLRLIYFSYDVKMKEKGDIPEGYSVSREKKERFSLILESASTNQTSMYLCASSWAGTGELFFGEGSRLTVL.

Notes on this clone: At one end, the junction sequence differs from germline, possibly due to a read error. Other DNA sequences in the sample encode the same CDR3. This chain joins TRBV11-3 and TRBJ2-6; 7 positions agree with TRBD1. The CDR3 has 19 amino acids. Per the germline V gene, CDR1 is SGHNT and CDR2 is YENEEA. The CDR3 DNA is TGTGCCAGCAGCTCACCGGGACAGCCTACCCCCTCTGGGGCCAACGTCCTGACCTTC. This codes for CASSSPGQPTPSGANVLTF.

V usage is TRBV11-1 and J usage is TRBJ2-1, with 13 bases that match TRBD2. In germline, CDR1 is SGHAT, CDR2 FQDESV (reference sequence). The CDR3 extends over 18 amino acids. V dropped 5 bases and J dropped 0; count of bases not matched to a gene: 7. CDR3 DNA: TGTGCCAGCAGCAGACTAGCGGGGGGACATAGCTCCTACAATGAGCAGTTCTTC. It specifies CASSRLAGGHSSYNEQFF.

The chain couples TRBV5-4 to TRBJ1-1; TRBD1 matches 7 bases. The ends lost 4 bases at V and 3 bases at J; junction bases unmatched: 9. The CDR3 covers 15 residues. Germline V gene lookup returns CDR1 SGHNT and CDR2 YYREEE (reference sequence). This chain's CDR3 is CASSTPQTGDTEAFF. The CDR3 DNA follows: TGTGCCAGCAGCACGCCGCAAACAGGGGACACTGAAGCTTTCTTT.

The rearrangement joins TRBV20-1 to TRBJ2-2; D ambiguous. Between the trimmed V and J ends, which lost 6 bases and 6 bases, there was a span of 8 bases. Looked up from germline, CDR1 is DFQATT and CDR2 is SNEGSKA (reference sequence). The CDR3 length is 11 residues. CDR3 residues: CSAPSAGELFF. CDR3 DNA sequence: TGCAGTGCCCCGTCGGCCGGGGAGCTGTTTTTT.

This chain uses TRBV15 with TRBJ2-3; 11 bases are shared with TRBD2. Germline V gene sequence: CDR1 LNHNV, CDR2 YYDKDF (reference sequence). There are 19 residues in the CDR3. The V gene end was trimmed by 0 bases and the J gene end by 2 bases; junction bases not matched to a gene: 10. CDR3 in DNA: TGTGCCACCAGCAGAGATCCGGGCAGGACTAGCGGGTCCACAGATACGCAGTATTTT. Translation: CATSRDPGRTSGSTDTQYF.

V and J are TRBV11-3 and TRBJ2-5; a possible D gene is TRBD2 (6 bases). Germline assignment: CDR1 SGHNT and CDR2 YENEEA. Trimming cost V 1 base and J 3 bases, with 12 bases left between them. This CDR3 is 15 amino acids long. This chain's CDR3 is CASSLGTGGEETQYF. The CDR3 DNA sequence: TGTGCCAGCAGCTTAGGGACCGGCGGGGAAGAGACCCAGTACTTC.

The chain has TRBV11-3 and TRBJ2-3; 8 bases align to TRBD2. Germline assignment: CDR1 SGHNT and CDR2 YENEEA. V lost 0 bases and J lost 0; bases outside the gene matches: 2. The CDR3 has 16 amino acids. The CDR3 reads CASSLDGGGSTDTQYF. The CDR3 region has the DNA TGTGCCAGCAGCTTAGATGGCGGGGGGAGCACAGATACGCAGTATTTT.

The CDR3 nucleotides read TGTGCCAGCAGACCGGACCTACAGGGGACCTATGGCTACACCTTC. Translated: CASRPDLQGTYGYTF. The V gene is TRBV9, the J gene TRBJ1-2; 7 nucleotides agree with TRBD1. The CDR3 runs to 15 residues. CDR1 is SGDLS and CDR2 is YYNGEE in the germline V gene. Trimming took 5 bases from V and 4 from J; bases not matched to a gene: 11.

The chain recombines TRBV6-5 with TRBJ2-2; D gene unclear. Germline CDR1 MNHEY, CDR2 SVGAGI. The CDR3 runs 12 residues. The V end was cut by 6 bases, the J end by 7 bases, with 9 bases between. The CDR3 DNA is TGTGCCAGCAGCGGCGGATTCGGGGAGCTGTTTTTT. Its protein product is CASSGGFGELFF.

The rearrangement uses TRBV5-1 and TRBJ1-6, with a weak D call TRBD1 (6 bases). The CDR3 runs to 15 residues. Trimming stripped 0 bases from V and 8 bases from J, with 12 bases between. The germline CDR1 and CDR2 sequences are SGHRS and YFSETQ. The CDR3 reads CASSLGGQEDSPLHF. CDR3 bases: TGCGCCAGCAGCTTGGGGGGGCAGGAGGATTCACCCCTCCACTTT. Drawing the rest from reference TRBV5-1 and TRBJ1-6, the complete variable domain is KAGVTQTPRYLIKTRGQQVTLSCSPISGHRSVSWYQQTPGQGLQFLFEYFSETQRNKGNFPGRFSGRQFSNSRSEMNVSTLELGDSALYLCASSLGGQEDSPLHFGNGTRLTVT.

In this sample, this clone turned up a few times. The CDR3 DNA sequence: TGTGCCATCAGAGGGACTAGCCGCGATGAGCAGTTCTTC. Protein sequence: CAIRGTSRDEQFF. The chain uses TRBV10-3 and TRBJ2-1, with TRBD2 matching 9 bases. The ends lost 6 bases at V and 8 bases at J; junction bases unmatched: 5. There are 13 residues in the CDR3. Germline loops: CDR1 ENHRY, CDR2 SYGVKD.

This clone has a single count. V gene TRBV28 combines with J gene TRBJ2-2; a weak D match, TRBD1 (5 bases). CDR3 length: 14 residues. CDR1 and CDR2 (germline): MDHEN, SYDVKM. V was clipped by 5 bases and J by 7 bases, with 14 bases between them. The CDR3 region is CASSIQGVGGELFF. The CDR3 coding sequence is TGTGCCAGCAGTATTCAGGGTGTCGGCGGGGAGCTGTTTTTT.

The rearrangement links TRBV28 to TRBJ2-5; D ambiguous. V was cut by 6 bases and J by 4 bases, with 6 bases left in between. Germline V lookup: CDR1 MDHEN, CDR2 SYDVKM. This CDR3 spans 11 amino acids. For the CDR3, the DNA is TGTGCCAGCAGCTCTAGAGAGACCCAGTACTTC. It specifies CASSSRETQYF.

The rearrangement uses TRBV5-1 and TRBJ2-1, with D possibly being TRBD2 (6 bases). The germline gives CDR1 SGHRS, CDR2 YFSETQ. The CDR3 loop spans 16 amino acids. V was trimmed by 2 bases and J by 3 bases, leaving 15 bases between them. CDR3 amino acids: CASSLYSGSHYNEQFF. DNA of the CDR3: TGCGCCAGCAGCTTATATAGCGGATCTCACTACAATGAGCAGTTCTTC.

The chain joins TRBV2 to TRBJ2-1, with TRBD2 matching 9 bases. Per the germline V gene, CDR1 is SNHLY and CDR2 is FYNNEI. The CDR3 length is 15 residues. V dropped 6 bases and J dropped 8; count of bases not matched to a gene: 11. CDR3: CASSAEASGDHEQFF. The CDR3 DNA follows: TGTGCCAGCAGCGCTGAGGCTAGCGGGGACCATGAGCAGTTCTTC.

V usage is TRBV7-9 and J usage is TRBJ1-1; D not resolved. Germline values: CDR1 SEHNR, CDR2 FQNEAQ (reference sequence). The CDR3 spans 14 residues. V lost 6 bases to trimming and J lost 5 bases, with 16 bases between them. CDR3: CASSPPGRETEAFF. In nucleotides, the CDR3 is TGTGCCAGCAGTCCCCCGGGAAGGGAGACTGAAGCTTTCTTT.

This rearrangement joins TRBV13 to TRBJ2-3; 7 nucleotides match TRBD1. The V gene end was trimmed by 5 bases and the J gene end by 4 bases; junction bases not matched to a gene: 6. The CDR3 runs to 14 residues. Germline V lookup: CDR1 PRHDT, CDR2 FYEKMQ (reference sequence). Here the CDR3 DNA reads TGTGCCAGCAGCGCCTCGACAGGGTCAGATACGCAGTATTTT. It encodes CASSASTGSDTQYF.